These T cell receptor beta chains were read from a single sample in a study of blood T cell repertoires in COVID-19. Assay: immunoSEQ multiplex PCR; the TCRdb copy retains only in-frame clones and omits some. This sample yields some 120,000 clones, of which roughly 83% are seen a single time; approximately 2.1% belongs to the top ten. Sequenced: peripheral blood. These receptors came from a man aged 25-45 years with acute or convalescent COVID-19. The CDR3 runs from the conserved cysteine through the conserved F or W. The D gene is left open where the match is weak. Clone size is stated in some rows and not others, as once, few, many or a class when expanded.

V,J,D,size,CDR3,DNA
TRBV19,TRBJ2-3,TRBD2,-,CASSHAGGPTDTQYF,TGTGCCAGTAGCCATGCGGGGGGGCCCACAGATACGCAGTATTTT
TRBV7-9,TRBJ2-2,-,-,CASSARQINTGELFF,TGTGCCAGCAGCGCCCGACAGATTAACACCGGGGAGCTGTTTTTT
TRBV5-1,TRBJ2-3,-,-,CASSKDSTTDTQYF,TGCGCCAGCAGTAAGGACAGCACCACAGATACGCAGTATTTT
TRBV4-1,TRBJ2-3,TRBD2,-,CASSLSGGETGTQYF,TGCGCCAGCAGCCTTAGCGGGGGGGAGACTGGAACGCAGTATTTT
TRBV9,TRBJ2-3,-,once,CASSPWGRDLDTQYF,TGTGCCAGTTCCCCATGGGGCAGGGACTTAGATACGCAGTATTTT
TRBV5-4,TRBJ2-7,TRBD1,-,CASSAGGTGSYEQYF,TGTGCCAGCAGCGCCGGCGGGACAGGGTCCTACGAGCAGTACTTC
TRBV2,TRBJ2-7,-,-,CASSPRGLTTYEQYF,TGTGCCAGCTCGCCCCGCGGGCTCACAACCTACGAGCAGTACTTC
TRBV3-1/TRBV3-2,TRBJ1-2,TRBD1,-,CASSPLDRPYGYTF,TGTGCCAGCAGCCCATTGGACAGGCCCTATGGCTACACCTTC
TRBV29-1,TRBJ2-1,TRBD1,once,CSVSGGSYNEQFF,TGCAGCGTCTCAGGGGGCTCTTACAATGAGCAGTTCTTC
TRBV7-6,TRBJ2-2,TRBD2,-,CASSTAGGPTGELFF,TGTGCCAGCAGCACAGCGGGGGGGCCCACCGGGGAGCTGTTTTTT
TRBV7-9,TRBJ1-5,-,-,CASSLRRGQPQHF,TGTGCCAGCAGCTTACGGCGAGGTCAGCCCCAGCATTTT
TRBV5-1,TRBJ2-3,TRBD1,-,CASSLPGGTSTDTQYF,TGCGCCAGCAGCTTGCCAGGGGGAACTAGCACAGATACGCAGTATTTT
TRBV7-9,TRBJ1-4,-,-,CASSAGSGSTNEKLFF,TGTGCCAGCAGCGCCGGTTCAGGGTCAACTAATGAAAAACTGTTTTTT
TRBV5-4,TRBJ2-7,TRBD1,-,CASSSQGSRSYEQYF,TGTGCCAGCAGCTCACAGGGGTCCCGATCCTACGAGCAGTACTTC
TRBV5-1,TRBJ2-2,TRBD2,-,CASSSGLANTGELFF,TGCGCCAGCAGCAGTGGACTAGCGAACACCGGGGAGCTGTTTTTT
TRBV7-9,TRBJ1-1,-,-,CASSRPGMPEAFF,TGTGCCAGCAGCCGCCCAGGGATGCCTGAAGCTTTCTTT
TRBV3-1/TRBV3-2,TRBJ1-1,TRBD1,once,CASTKQGGTEAFF,TGTGCCAGCACGAAACAGGGGGGCACTGAAGCTTTCTTT
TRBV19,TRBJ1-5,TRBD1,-,CATQGQFHQPQHF,TGTGCCACCCAGGGACAGTTCCATCAGCCCCAGCATTTT
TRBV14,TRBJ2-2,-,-,CASSQASIYTGELFF,TGTGCCAGCAGCCAAGCTAGCATTTACACCGGGGAGCTGTTTTTT
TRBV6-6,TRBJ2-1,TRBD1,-,CASSYSDREYDEQFF,TGTGCCAGCAGTTACTCGGACAGGGAGTACGATGAGCAGTTCTTC
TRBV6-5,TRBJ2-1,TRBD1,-,CASSRGQGGFNEQFF,TGTGCCAGCAGTCGAGGACAGGGGGGCTTTAATGAGCAGTTCTTC
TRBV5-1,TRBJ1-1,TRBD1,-,CASSYTGGSTEAFF,TGCGCCAGCAGTTATACAGGGGGGAGCACTGAAGCTTTCTTT
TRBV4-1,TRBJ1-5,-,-,CASSQGQGKNQPQHF,TGCGCCAGCAGCCAAGGGCAGGGGAAAAATCAGCCCCAGCATTTT
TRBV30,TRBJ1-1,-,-,CAWTPGENTEAFF,TGTGCCTGGACTCCAGGGGAAAACACTGAAGCTTTCTTT
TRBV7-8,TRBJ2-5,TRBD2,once,CASSLWGTGGETQYF,TGTGCCAGCAGCTTGTGGGGCACGGGGGGGGAGACCCAGTACTTC
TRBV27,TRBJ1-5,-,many,CASSGQIHQPQHF,TGTGCCAGCAGTGGACAGATCCATCAGCCCCAGCATTTT
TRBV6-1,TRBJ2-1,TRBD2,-,CASSEGGSSGWNEQFF,TGTGCCAGCAGTGAAGGGGGATCTAGCGGGTGGAATGAGCAGTTCTTC
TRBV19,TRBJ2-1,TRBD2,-,CATAGTSGRSYNEQFF,TGTGCCACCGCCGGGACTAGCGGGCGTTCCTACAATGAGCAGTTCTTC
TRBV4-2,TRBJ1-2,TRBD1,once,CASSQDPRGTYGYTF,TGTGCCAGCAGCCAAGATCCCAGGGGGACCTATGGCTACACCTTC
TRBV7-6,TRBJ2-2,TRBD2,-,CASSLGIRGGQDTGELFF,TGTGCCAGCAGCTTAGGGATTCGGGGGGGCCAGGACACCGGGGAGCTGTTTTTT
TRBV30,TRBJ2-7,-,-,CAWSEGYEQYF,TGTGCCTGGAGTGAGGGGTACGAGCAGTACTTC
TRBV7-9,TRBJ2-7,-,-,CASSSTTGSSYEQYF,TGTGCCAGCAGCTCCACGACAGGCAGCTCCTACGAGCAGTACTTC
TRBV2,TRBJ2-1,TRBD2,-,CASSSYSGGASEQFF,TGTGCCAGCAGTTCCTATAGCGGGGGGGCCTCTGAGCAGTTCTTC
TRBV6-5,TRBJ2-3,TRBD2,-,CASSYAISGRKYF,TGTGCCAGCAGTTACGCGATTAGCGGGAGGAAGTATTTT
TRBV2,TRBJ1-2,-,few,CASTERRGYGYTF,TGTGCCAGCACCGAACGTCGGGGCTATGGCTACACCTTC
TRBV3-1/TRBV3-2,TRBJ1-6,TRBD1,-,CASRDRGGESPLHF,TGTGCCAGCAGGGACAGGGGAGGAGAGTCACCCCTCCACTTT
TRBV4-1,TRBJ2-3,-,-,CASSQALTDTQYF,TGCGCCAGCAGCCAAGCACTCACAGATACGCAGTATTTT
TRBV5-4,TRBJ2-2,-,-,CASSSQYQVTGELFF,TGTGCCAGCAGCTCCCAGTATCAGGTCACCGGGGAGCTGTTTTTT
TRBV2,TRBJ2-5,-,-,CASRADTQETQYF,TGTGCCAGCAGGGCAGACACACAAGAGACCCAGTACTTC
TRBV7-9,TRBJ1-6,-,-,CASSPVNSPLHF,TGTGCCAGCAGCCCTGTTAATTCACCCCTCCACTTT
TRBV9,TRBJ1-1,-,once,CASSVGGLVVNEAFF,TGTGCCAGCAGCGTAGGAGGGCTGGTAGTGAATGAAGCTTTCTTT
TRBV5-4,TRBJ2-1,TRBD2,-,CASSGRGEQFF,TGTGCCAGCAGTGGGCGGGGGGAGCAGTTCTTC
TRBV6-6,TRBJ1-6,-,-,CASSYSGGSIPSPLHF,TGTGCCAGCAGTTACTCCGGGGGTTCCATTCCTTCACCCCTCCACTTT
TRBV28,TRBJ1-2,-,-,CASLHRDYGYTF,TGTGCCAGCTTACACAGGGATTATGGCTACACCTTC
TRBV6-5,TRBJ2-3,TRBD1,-,CASRAQGAGGDTQYF,TGTGCCAGCAGAGCCCAGGGGGCAGGAGGCGATACGCAGTATTTT
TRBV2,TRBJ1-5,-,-,CASSRDSGQPQHF,TGTGCCAGCAGTCGGGACTCCGGGCAGCCCCAGCATTTT
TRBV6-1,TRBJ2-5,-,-,CASSDHRRGTQYF,TGTGCCAGCAGTGATCACCGACGGGGGACCCAGTACTTC
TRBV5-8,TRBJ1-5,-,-,CASSLARSSNQPQHF,TGTGCCAGCAGCTTGGCGCGGTCAAGCAATCAGCCCCAGCATTTT
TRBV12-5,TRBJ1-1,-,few,CASGFSGNTEAFF,TGTGCTAGTGGTTTCTCAGGGAACACTGAAGCTTTCTTT
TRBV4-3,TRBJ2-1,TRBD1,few,CASSQGVRQGVYNEQFF,TGCGCCAGCAGCCAAGGGGTTCGACAGGGAGTCTACAATGAGCAGTTCTTC